This is a list of T cell receptor beta chains from one sample in a study of T cell clones after liver transplantation. Assay: immunoSEQ multiplex PCR; the TCRdb copy retains only in-frame clones and omits some. The table has roughly 60,000 clones, 70% seen once; the top ten hold approximately 2.8%. Sequencing used CD4+ T cells from blood, obtained at the approximately 16-month timepoint. The origin of the receptors is a human patient who received a liver transplant. The graft donor may be the source of some T cells. Each CDR3 is given with its conserved first and last residue. Fields, in order: CDR3 protein, CDR3 DNA, D gene, J gene, clone size, V gene. A D gene is named only where the DNA matches it firmly. Clone size appears in some rows only: once, few, many, or a class for an expanded clone.

CASADPGGQNTEAFF	TGTGCCAGTGCCGACCCGGGCGGGCAGAACACTGAAGCTTTCTTT	NA	TRBJ1-1	NA	TRBV19
CASRRDFQETQYF	TGTGCCAGCAGGCGGGACTTTCAAGAGACCCAGTACTTC	NA	TRBJ2-5	NA	TRBV2
CASSVGSQAGTGELFF	TGTGCCAGCAGCGTAGGTTCCCAGGCGGGTACCGGGGAGCTGTTTTTT	NA	TRBJ2-2	few	TRBV9
CASSLAHYTGELFF	TGTGCCAGCAGCTTAGCGCACTACACCGGGGAGCTGTTTTTT	NA	TRBJ2-2	NA	TRBV7-2
CASSRKGNTGELFF	TGTGCCAGCAGCCGAAAGGGTAACACCGGGGAGCTGTTTTTT	NA	TRBJ2-2	NA	TRBV6-1
CASSEAQGVPYEQYF	TGTGCCAGCAGTGAAGCCCAGGGGGTCCCCTACGAGCAGTACTTC	TRBD1	TRBJ2-7	NA	TRBV6-1
CASSAGQQETQYF	TGCGCCAGCAGTGCAGGGCAACAAGAGACCCAGTACTTC	NA	TRBJ2-5	NA	TRBV5-1
CASSPRLDSYEQYF	TGTGCCAGCAGTCCCCGCCTTGACAGCTACGAGCAGTACTTC	NA	TRBJ2-7	few	TRBV27
CASSFETTDTGAFF	TGTGCCAGCAGTTTCGAAACGACAGATACCGGAGCTTTCTTT	NA	TRBJ1-1	NA	TRBV28
CASSLWAGEASNEQFF	TGTGCCAGCAGCTTATGGGCGGGAGAGGCCTCCAATGAGCAGTTCTTC	TRBD2	TRBJ2-1	NA	TRBV7-2
CASSLRGAGNEQFF	TGCGCCAGCAGCCTGCGGGGGGCCGGGAATGAGCAGTTCTTC	TRBD2	TRBJ2-1	NA	TRBV5-1
CASSLTRGGRDTEAFF	TGTGCCAGCAGCTTGACCAGGGGAGGTAGGGACACTGAAGCTTTCTTT	NA	TRBJ1-1	NA	TRBV7-8
CASSADRGVGYGYTF	TGTGCCAGCTCGGCCGACAGGGGGGTTGGCTATGGCTACACCTTC	TRBD1	TRBJ1-2	once	TRBV18
CASRTGGIMSPLHF	TGTGCCAGCAGAACAGGGGGCATTATGTCACCCCTCCACTTT	TRBD1	TRBJ1-6	NA	TRBV6-5
CASSLSPRSHTGELFF	TGTGCCAGCAGTTTAAGTCCGAGAAGCCACACCGGGGAGCTGTTTTTT	NA	TRBJ2-2	NA	TRBV27